Described below is a single TCR beta chain sequence and its context. This specimen belongs to a study of cytomegalovirus exposure and HLA in healthy donors. 60 Vbeta and 13 Jbeta primers were used in PCR. Assay used: immunoSEQ multiplex PCR; TCRdb lists only in-frame clones, some missing. The data show 140,000 to 150,000 clones, around 77% seen once. This CDR3 region has 15 residues. V lost 5 bases to trimming and J lost 0 bases, with 11 bases between them. Germline V gene lookup returns CDR1 LNHDA and CDR2 SQIVND (reference sequence). This clonotype was obtained from a woman in her thirties or forties in good health and CMV-seropositive. This chain uses TRBV19 with TRBJ1-5; D is undetermined. Sequencing was carried out using PBMCs. The CDR3 is CASSSRLDSNQPQHF. In nucleotides, the CDR3 is TGTGCCAGTAGTTCCCGACTGGATAGCAATCAGCCCCAGCATTTT.